The rows below give T cell receptor beta chains drawn from one sample of a study of blood T cell repertoires in COVID-19. Assay used: immunoSEQ multiplex PCR; TCRdb lists only in-frame clones, some missing. The sample carries a few hundred thousand clones, roughly 91% recorded once. Sequenced input: PBMCs or T cells enriched from blood (not recorded which). The source is a woman in her sixties who had recovered from COVID-19. Each CDR3 is given with its conserved first and last residue. A D gene is named only where the DNA matches it firmly. Where a row states a size, it is once, few, many or the class of an expanded clone; other rows omit it.

>TRBJ1-6|NA|TRBD1|TRBV4-2|15
CASSQGGTDNSPLHF
TGTGCCAGCAGCCAAGGGGGGACAGATAATTCACCCCTCCACTTT
>TRBJ1-5|NA|NA|TRBV6-6|15
CASSRETGSHQPQHF
TGTGCCAGCAGTCGAGAAACAGGGTCCCATCAGCCCCAGCATTTT
>TRBJ1-1|NA|NA|TRBV6-5|12
CASSSRTSQAFF
TGTGCCAGCAGTTCTCGGACTTCACAAGCTTTCTTT
>TRBJ2-7|NA|TRBD1|TRBV10-1|15
CASSESGTGNYEQYF
TGCGCCAGCAGTGAGTCCGGGACAGGCAACTACGAGCAGTACTTC
>TRBJ2-7|NA|NA|TRBV19|13
CASSIGGNYEQYF
TGTGCCAGTAGTATCGGAGGGAATTACGAGCAGTACTTC
>TRBJ1-6|NA|NA|TRBV7-9|15
CASSLGDSLSSPLHF
TGTGCCAGCAGCTTAGGTGACAGTCTTTCGTCACCCCTCCACTTT
>TRBJ1-2|NA|NA|TRBV19|16
CASSIEGGRRGYGYTF
TGTGCCAGTAGTATAGAGGGGGGGCGAAGAGGCTATGGCTACACCTTC
>TRBJ2-1|NA|NA|TRBV28|13
CASSRDLGSEQFF
TGTGCCAGCAGCCGGGATTTGGGGTCGGAGCAGTTCTTC
>TRBJ2-1|NA|NA|TRBV3-1/TRBV3-2|12
CASSQDGAANLF
TGTGCCAGCAGCCAAGATGGGGCGGCCAATCTCTTC
>TRBJ1-5|once|TRBD1|TRBV19|14
CASSGDRGNQPQHF
TGTGCCAGTAGTGGGGACAGGGGCAATCAGCCCCAGCATTTT
>TRBJ2-1|NA|NA|TRBV7-3|11
CASSSGAEQFF
TGTGCCAGCAGCTCTGGGGCTGAGCAGTTCTTC
>TRBJ1-5|NA|NA|TRBV5-8|13
CASRTLGTQPQHF
TGTGCCAGCAGGACATTGGGTACTCAGCCCCAGCATTTT
>TRBJ1-5|NA|TRBD1|TRBV19|13
CASSVQGEQPQHF
TGTGCCAGTAGCGTACAGGGGGAACAGCCCCAGCATTTT
>TRBJ2-7|NA|NA|TRBV14|16
CASSHSRGITSYEQYF
TGTGCCAGCAGCCATAGTAGGGGCATAACCTCCTACGAGCAGTACTTC
>TRBJ2-1|NA|TRBD1|TRBV7-9|15
CASSHRDSPYNEQFF
TGTGCCAGCAGCCACCGGGACAGCCCCTACAATGAGCAGTTCTTC
>TRBJ1-2|NA|NA|TRBV7-8|14
CASSLAQAHYGYTF
TGTGCCAGCAGCTTAGCCCAGGCCCACTATGGCTACACCTTC
>TRBJ2-3|NA|NA|TRBV5-5|14
CASSQIGGSDTQYF
TGTGCCAGCAGTCAGATTGGGGGCTCAGATACGCAGTATTTT
>TRBJ2-1|NA|TRBD2|TRBV11-3|14
CASRTLAGVNEQFF
TGTGCCAGCAGAACACTAGCGGGAGTCAATGAGCAGTTCTTC
>TRBJ2-7|NA|TRBD1|TRBV29-1|13
CSVEFGQGDEQYF
TGCAGCGTTGAGTTCGGACAGGGGGACGAGCAGTACTTC
>TRBJ2-1|NA|TRBD2|TRBV18|17
CASSQGTSVRNPNEQFF
TGTGCCAGCTCACAAGGGACTAGCGTCAGAAACCCCAATGAGCAGTTCTTC
>TRBJ2-1|NA|TRBD2|TRBV2|15
CASRLLAGDTNEQFF
TGTGCCAGCAGACTACTAGCGGGGGATACAAATGAGCAGTTCTTC
>TRBJ1-2|NA|NA|TRBV7-9|16
CASSLDSTGRGDGYTF
TGTGCCAGCAGCTTAGATTCAACGGGCAGGGGTGATGGCTACACCTTC
>TRBJ2-1|NA|TRBD2|TRBV27|15
CASRPGTSPYNEQFF
TGTGCCAGCAGGCCGGGGACTAGCCCTTACAATGAGCAGTTCTTC
>TRBJ1-4|NA|TRBD1|TRBV6-1|15
CASSEWDRGYEKLFF
TGTGCCAGCAGTGAATGGGACAGGGGATATGAAAAACTGTTTTTT
>TRBJ1-2|NA|NA|TRBV2|15
CASGVTGLANYGYTF
TGTGCCAGCGGAGTAACAGGGCTTGCTAACTATGGCTACACCTTC
>TRBJ2-3|NA|TRBD2|TRBV6-4|15
CASSVASGSTDTQYF
TGTGCCAGCAGTGTGGCTAGCGGGAGTACAGATACGCAGTATTTT
>TRBJ1-5|NA|NA|TRBV15|16
CATSRDRWGRNQPQHF
TGTGCCACCAGCAGAGATCGATGGGGGCGCAATCAGCCCCAGCATTTT
>TRBJ1-1|NA|TRBD1|TRBV5-6|16
CASSRTGGELNTEAFF
TGTGCCAGCAGCAGGACAGGGGGGGAATTGAACACTGAAGCTTTCTTT
>TRBJ2-5|NA|TRBD1|TRBV3-1/TRBV3-2|17
CASSPGTGRGGQETQYF
TGTGCCAGCAGCCCCGGGACAGGGAGGGGGGGGCAAGAGACCCAGTACTTC
>TRBJ1-2|NA|NA|TRBV2|16
CASNVGRQVNNYGYTF
TGTGCCAGCAATGTGGGCCGACAGGTAAACAACTATGGCTACACCTTC
>TRBJ1-2|NA|TRBD1|TRBV5-1|16
CASSIAGTGGFQGYTF
TGCGCCAGCAGCATAGCCGGGACAGGGGGATTTCAAGGCTACACCTTC
>TRBJ1-6|once|TRBD1|TRBV6-5|13
CASSYYRQGSLHF
TGTGCCAGCAGTTACTACCGACAGGGCTCCCTCCACTTT
>TRBJ1-2|NA|NA|TRBV28|14
CASSLAAGVNGYTF
TGTGCCAGCAGTTTAGCGGCAGGGGTTAATGGCTACACCTTC
>TRBJ2-5|NA|TRBD2|TRBV28|15
CASSSRRTSRETQYF
TGTGCCAGCAGTTCCAGACGGACTAGCAGAGAGACCCAGTACTTC
>TRBJ2-1|NA|TRBD1|TRBV19|16
CASSARTGGNYNEQFF
TGTGCCAGTAGTGCCCGGACAGGGGGAAATTACAATGAGCAGTTCTTC
>TRBJ2-2|NA|TRBD1|TRBV2|18
CASSDGLTGWINTGELFF
TGTGCCAGCAGTGATGGGCTGACAGGGTGGATTAACACCGGGGAGCTGTTTTTT